Presented here are 14 T cell receptor beta chains from one specimen sequenced in a study of blood T cell repertoires in COVID-19. Assay used: immunoSEQ multiplex PCR; TCRdb lists only in-frame clones, some missing. The sample holds 200,000 to 250,000 clones, about 84% seen once. The specimen sequenced was PBMCs or T cells enriched from blood (not recorded which). These receptors all stem from a man aged 25-40 years with acute COVID-19.

The V gene is TRBV3-1 (or the pseudogene TRBV3-2), the J gene TRBJ1-5; possible D gene TRBD1, 5 bases. V gave up 3 bases and J gave up 5 bases, with 14 bases separating them. This CDR3 region has 15 residues. Germline V lookup: CDR1 LGHDT, CDR2 YNNKEL (reference sequence). Here the CDR3 DNA reads TGTGCCAGCAGCCAGAATGGAGGGACTCATCAGCCCCAGCATTTT. As protein: CASSQNGGTHQPQHF.

This clone has a single count. V and J are TRBV5-4 and TRBJ1-1; tentatively, D is TRBD1 (5 bases). The germline gives CDR1 SGHNT, CDR2 YYREEE (reference sequence). V was clipped by 2 bases and J by 1 base, with 12 bases between them. The CDR3 totals 15 residues. The CDR3 bases are TGTGCCAGCAGCTTCGCCGGCAGGGCGAACACTGAAGCTTTCTTT. It translates to CASSFAGRANTEAFF.

The chain recombines TRBV4-1 with TRBJ2-1; 7 bases line up with TRBD1. This CDR3 contains 16 residues. Unmatched junction bases numbered 5, after V lost 2 bases and J lost 1 base. The germline V gene encodes CDR1 MGHRA and CDR2 YSYEKL. This chain's CDR3 is CASSQTSGQSYNEQFF. CDR3 DNA: TGCGCCAGCAGCCAAACCTCGGGACAGTCCTACAATGAGCAGTTCTTC.

V usage is TRBV3-1 (or the pseudogene TRBV3-2) and J usage is TRBJ2-5, with D possibly TRBD2 on 7 matching bases. Germline assignment: CDR1 LGHDT and CDR2 YNNKEL (reference sequence). The V gene lost 7 bases and the J gene lost 9 bases, with 21 bases spanning the gap. CDR3 length: 14 amino acids. CDR3 protein: CASNVGGGKEAQYF. CDR3 nucleotides: TGTGCCAGCAATGTTGGCGGGGGCAAGGAGGCCCAGTACTTC.

The V call is TRBV6-1, the J call TRBJ1-2; D call uncertain. The CDR3 is made up of 13 amino acids. Trimming stripped 2 bases from V and 4 bases from J, with 8 bases between. Germline CDR1 is MNHNS and CDR2 is SASEGT. The CDR3 region has the DNA TGTGCCAGCAGTGAAATTTTCAGCTATGGCTACACCTTC. This codes for CASSEIFSYGYTF.

The V and J genes are TRBV5-4 and TRBJ2-7, with 8 bases aligning to TRBD2. Germline CDR1 SGHNT, CDR2 YYREEE (reference sequence). The junction had 7 bases not matched to a gene; V was cut back by 3 bases and J by 2 bases. CDR3 size: 15 residues. The CDR3 protein is CASSSPAGGTYEQYF. The DNA of the CDR3 is TGTGCCAGCAGCTCCCCTGCGGGGGGCACCTACGAGCAGTACTTC.

The gene calls are TRBV11-2 and TRBJ2-1, with D perhaps TRBD2 (5 bases). CDR3 length: 15 amino acids. CDR1 is SGHAT and CDR2 is FQNNGV in the germline V gene. The V end lost 5 bases, the J end lost 3 bases, and 14 bases lay between the germline ends. The CDR3 DNA is TGTGCCAGCAGCCCCCAACCCACTAGCTACAATGAGCAGTTCTTC. Protein product: CASSPQPTSYNEQFF.

The rearrangement joins TRBV27 to TRBJ1-3; D perhaps matches TRBD1 (6 bases). Per germline, CDR1 MNHEY and CDR2 SMNVEV (reference sequence). V dropped 6 bases and J dropped 3 bases, with 12 bases sitting between them. This CDR3 is built from 14 residues. The CDR3 here is CASSLQGYGNTIYF. The CDR3 DNA reads TGTGCCAGCAGCCTACAGGGTTATGGAAACACCATATATTTT.

V usage is TRBV30 and J usage is TRBJ1-2; D unresolved. From germline, CDR1 is GTSNPN and CDR2 SVGIG (reference sequence). Trimming removed 0 bases at V and 8 bases at J, with 13 bases between. The CDR3 is 13 residues long. In DNA form, the CDR3 reads TGTGCCTGGAGTGTTGGAGGGATCGGCGGCTACACCTTC. It codes for CAWSVGGIGGYTF.

The chain couples TRBV5-6 to TRBJ1-3, with no clear D. The CDR3 totals 13 residues. Germline V CDR1 and CDR2: SGHDT, YYEEEE. The V end lost 0 bases, the J end lost 1 base, and 2 bases lay between the germline ends. The CDR3 sequence is CASSLASGNTIYF. The DNA for the CDR3 is TGTGCCAGCAGCTTGGCGTCTGGAAACACCATATATTTT. Full variable domain (missing parts from reference TRBV5-6 and TRBJ1-3): DAGVTQSPTHLIKTRGQQVTLRCSPKSGHDTVSWYQQALGQGPQFIFQYYEEEERQRGNFPDRFSGHQFPNYSSELNVNALLLGDSALYLCASSLASGNTIYFGEGSWLTVV.

This clone appeared a few times. This chain uses TRBV9 with TRBJ2-1; 8 bases map to TRBD2. Germline CDR1 is SGDLS and CDR2 is YYNGEE. This CDR3 has 17 residues. V shed 0 bases, J shed 10 bases, and the junction held 15 bases outside the gene matches. The CDR3 is CASSVEAGGRKAMEQFF. Written as DNA, the CDR3 is TGTGCCAGCAGCGTAGAGGCGGGGGGCAGGAAGGCAATGGAGCAGTTCTTC.

The rearrangement links TRBV5-1 to TRBJ1-2; D call uncertain. The CDR3 consists of 12 residues. V was clipped by 0 bases and J by 8 bases, with 8 bases between them. Germline-derived CDR1 and CDR2 are SGHRS and YFSETQ. Written as DNA, the CDR3 is TGCGCCAGCAGCTTGGACAGTGCCGGCTACACCTTC. Its translation is CASSLDSAGYTF.

To note about this clone: Compared with germline, one end of the junction differs, possibly owing to a read error. V is TRBV5-1 and J is TRBJ2-1, with 9 bases aligning to TRBD2. The length of the CDR3 is 15 residues. Germline CDR1 SGHRS, CDR2 YFSETQ. Written as DNA, the CDR3 is TGCGCCCGCAGCTTGGGCGGGGGGGGTTACAATGAGCAGTTCTTC. This translates into CARSLGGGGYNEQFF.

A single count supports this clone. This sample includes further DNA sequences coding for the same CDR3. This chain connects TRBV3-1 (or the pseudogene TRBV3-2) to TRBJ1-5; D unresolved. The V gene's germline CDR1 is LGHDT and CDR2 YNNKEL (reference sequence). The V and J ends lost 0 bases and 6 bases respectively, with 6 bases between them. The CDR3 extends over 13 amino acids. The CDR3 is CASSQDRVQPQHF. The DNA for the CDR3 is TGTGCCAGCAGCCAAGATCGAGTTCAGCCCCAGCATTTT.